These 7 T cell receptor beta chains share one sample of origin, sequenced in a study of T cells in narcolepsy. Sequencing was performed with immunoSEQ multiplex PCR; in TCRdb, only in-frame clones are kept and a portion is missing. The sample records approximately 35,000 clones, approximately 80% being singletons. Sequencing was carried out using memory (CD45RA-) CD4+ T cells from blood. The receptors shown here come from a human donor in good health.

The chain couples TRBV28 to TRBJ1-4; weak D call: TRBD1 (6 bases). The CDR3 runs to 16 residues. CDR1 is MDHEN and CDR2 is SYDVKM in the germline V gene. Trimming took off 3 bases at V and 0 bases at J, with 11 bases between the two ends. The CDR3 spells CASSFWDISTNEKLFF. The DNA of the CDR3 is TGTGCCAGCAGTTTTTGGGACATCTCAACTAATGAAAAACTGTTTTTT.

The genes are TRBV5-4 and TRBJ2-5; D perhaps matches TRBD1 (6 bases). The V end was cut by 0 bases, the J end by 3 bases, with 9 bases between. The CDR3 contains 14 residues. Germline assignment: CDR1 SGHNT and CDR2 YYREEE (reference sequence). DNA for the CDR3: TGTGCCAGCAGCTTGGGTCCAGGGGAAGAGACCCAGTACTTC. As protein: CASSLGPGEETQYF.

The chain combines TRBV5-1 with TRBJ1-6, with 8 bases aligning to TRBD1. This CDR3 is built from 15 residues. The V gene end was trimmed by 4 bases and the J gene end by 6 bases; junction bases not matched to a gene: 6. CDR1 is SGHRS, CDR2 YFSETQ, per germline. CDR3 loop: CASSATGAGNSPLHF. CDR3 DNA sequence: TGCGCCAGCAGCGCGACAGGGGCGGGTAATTCACCCCTCCACTTT.

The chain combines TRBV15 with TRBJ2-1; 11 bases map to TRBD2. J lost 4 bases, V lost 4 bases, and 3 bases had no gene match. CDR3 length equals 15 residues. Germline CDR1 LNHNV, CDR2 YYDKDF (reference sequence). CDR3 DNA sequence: TGTGCCACCAGCAAACTAGCGGGAGATTACAATGAGCAGTTCTTC. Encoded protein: CATSKLAGDYNEQFF.

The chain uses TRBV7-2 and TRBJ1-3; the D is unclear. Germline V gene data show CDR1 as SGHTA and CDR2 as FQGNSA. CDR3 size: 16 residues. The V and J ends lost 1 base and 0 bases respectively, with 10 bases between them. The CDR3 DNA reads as TGTGCCAGCAGCTTAGGGGAACTCGGCTCTGGAAACACCATATATTTT. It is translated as CASSLGELGSGNTIYF.

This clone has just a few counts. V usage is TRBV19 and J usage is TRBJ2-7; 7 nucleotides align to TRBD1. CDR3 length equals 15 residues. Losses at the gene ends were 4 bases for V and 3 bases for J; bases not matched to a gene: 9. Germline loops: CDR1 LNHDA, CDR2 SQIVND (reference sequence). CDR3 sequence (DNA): TGTGCCAGTAGTAGCAAACCCGGGACAGTCTACGAGCAGTACTTC. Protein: CASSSKPGTVYEQYF.

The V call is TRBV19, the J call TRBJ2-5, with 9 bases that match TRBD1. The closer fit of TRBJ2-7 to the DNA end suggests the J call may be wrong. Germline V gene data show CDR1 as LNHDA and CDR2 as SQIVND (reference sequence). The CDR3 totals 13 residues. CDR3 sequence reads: CATKRQGGNEQYF. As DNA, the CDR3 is TGTGCCACCAAACGACAGGGGGGGAACGAGCAGTACTTC.